The clone carrying this T cell receptor (beta chain) was seen repeatedly, ten times or more. Nobody among the patients had been given any treatment before thyroid surgery. There are 12 residues in the CDR3. Germline loops: CDR1 ENHRY, CDR2 SYGVKD. The V gene lost 10 bases and the J gene lost 6 bases, with 15 bases spanning the gap. This entry is derived from a study of metastatic and nonmetastatic thyroid tumors. Study-level information: Samples came from malignant and benign thyroid patients, and repertoires were compared across blood and tumor or nodule tissue.

Via MiXCR, TCRdb re-called the PCR reads. The table lists some 10,000 clones, around 12% of them singletons. The chain combines TRBV10-3 with TRBJ1-1; no clear D gene. Sample: blood. This receptor was obtained from a female donor with papillary thyroid cancer or a benign thyroid nodule (not recorded which). Some clones in this sample may be carry-over from other donors' samples. CDR3: CATSSGSAEAFF. In nucleotides, the CDR3 is TGTGCCACCTCGTCTGGGTCGGCTGAAGCTTTCTTT.